The clone carrying this T cell receptor (beta chain) has just a few counts. The junction and the germline gene differ at one end; a read error may be behind it. This specimen comes from a study of blood T cell repertoires in COVID-19. Study-level information: Specimens from acute and convalescent COVID-19 originated in the United States, Italy and Spain. The analysed material was cDNA or gDNA that came from T cells, B-cell-depleted T cells, or PBMCs.

Original data processing: Reference gene primer amplification gave nucleated cell count estimates. TCRdb's table, derived via immunoSEQ multiplex PCR, lists solely in-frame clones and lacks some. The V and J calls and clone size were taken over from that table, and D and trimming were inferred from the DNA. The sample consists of 25,000 to 35,000 clones, 60% to 80% of them appearing once. There are 11 residues in the CDR3. The V gene's germline CDR1 is SGHDT and CDR2 YYEEEE. V is TRBV5-6 and J is TRBJ2-5, with 9 bases lining up with TRBD1. The TCR comes from a woman aged 70 to 79 with active or convalescent COVID-19. Sequenced: peripheral blood. This CDR3 reads CASSSGTGLDF. DNA of the CDR3: TGTGCCAGCAGCTCTGGGACAGGGTTGGACTTC. The variable domain in full, with the rest retrieved from reference TRBV5-6 and TRBJ2-5, is DAGVTQSPTHLIKTRGQQVTLRCSPKSGHDTVSWYQQALGQGPQFIFQYYEEEERQRGNFPDRFSGHQFPNYSSELNVNALLLGDSALYLCASSSGTGLDFGPGTRLLVL.